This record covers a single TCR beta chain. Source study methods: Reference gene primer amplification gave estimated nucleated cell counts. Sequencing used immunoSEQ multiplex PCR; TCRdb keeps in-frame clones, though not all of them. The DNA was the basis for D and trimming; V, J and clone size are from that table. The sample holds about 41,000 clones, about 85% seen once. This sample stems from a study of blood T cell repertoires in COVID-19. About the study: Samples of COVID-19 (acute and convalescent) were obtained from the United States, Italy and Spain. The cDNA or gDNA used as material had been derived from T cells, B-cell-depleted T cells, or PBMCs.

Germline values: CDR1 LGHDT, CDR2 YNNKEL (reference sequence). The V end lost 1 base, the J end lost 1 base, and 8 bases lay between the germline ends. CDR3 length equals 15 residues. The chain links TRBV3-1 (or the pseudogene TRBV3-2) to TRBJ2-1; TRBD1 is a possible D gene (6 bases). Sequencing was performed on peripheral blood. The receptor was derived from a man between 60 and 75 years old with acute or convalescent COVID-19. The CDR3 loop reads CASSQADRSYNEQFF. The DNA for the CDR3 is TGTGCCAGCAGCCAAGCTGACAGGTCCTACAATGAGCAGTTCTTC.